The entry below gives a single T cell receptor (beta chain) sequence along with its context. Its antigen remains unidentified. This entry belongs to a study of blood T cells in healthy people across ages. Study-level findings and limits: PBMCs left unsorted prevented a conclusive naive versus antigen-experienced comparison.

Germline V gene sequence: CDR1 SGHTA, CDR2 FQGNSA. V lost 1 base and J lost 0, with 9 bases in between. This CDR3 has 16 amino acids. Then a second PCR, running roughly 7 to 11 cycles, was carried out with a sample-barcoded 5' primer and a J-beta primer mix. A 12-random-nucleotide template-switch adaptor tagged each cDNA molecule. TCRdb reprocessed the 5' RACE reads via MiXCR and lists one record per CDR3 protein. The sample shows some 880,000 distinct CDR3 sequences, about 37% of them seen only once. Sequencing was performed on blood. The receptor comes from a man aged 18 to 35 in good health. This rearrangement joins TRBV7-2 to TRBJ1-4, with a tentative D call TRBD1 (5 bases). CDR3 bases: TGTGCCAGCAGCTTAGAGGGGTTCGCAACTAATGAAAAACTGTTTTTT. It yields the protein CASSLEGFATNEKLFF.